Sequencing of this TCR beta chain was carried out in a study of CD8 T cells in ankylosing spondylitis (dated by TCRdb to about 2017). Study-level background: T cell receptor beta repertoires were profiled in healthy donors and ankylosing spondylitis patients so that disease-linked TCR variants could be found. The whole study cohort included roughly 110 healthy donors and 20 to 30 ankylosing spondylitis patients. Peripheral blood was sampled, and synovial fluid was additionally collected from ankylosing spondylitis patients. On the study overall, not on this receptor specifically: Some TCR beta motif variants had previously been reported in synovial fluid and blood of reactive arthritis patients, which suggested common disease-initiation mechanisms. In peripheral blood, the disease-linked clones were found at relatively low frequencies and had a CD8+ phenotype. According to the report, matched synovial fluid samples from ankylosing spondylitis patients were significantly enriched for the disease-linked clones. Blood from ankylosing spondylitis patients appeared to be characterized by a TCR beta motif made up of about 8 highly homologous amino acid variants.

V is pared back by 3 bases and J by 3 bases, with 12 bases lying between the germline termini. CDR1 and CDR2, per the germline V gene, are SGDLS and YYNGEE. The CDR3 numbers 14 residues from cysteine through phenylalanine. Only CDR3 DNA is held: 42 bases, read in frame from base 1. This clonotype was picked up many times. Its antigen is not yet known. No clone much larger than this one lies a single base away; base qualities are absent. Instrument on record: Illumina HiSeq 2500. TCR beta libraries were prepared by quantitative 5'-RACE with molecular barcodes. As for the original processing: A new computational method based on a probabilistic model of VDJ rearrangement was used to identify disease-linked TCR variants. In-frame beta chains were kept once TCRdb had trimmed the public reads at Q25 with fastp and called clones with MiXCR. Rows with a matching CDR3 protein are joined into one entry that keeps the most common DNA and genes. The V and J calls here are based on TCRdb, not the publication. Recorded for this sample are 29,000 or so distinct CDR3 sequences; about 5.1% of them occurred a single time. The ten largest clones represent over 1.5% of the sample.

Input material: blood, either unsorted or a sorted T cell fraction (not recorded which). This chain is built from TRBV9 and TRBJ1-1, with the identity of the D gene unclear. The sequence came from a female donor with ankylosing spondylitis or in good health (not recorded which). The DNA sequence reads TGTGCCAGCAGCGGAGAAGGACGGTACACTGAAGCTTTCTTT. This translates into CASSGEGRYTEAFF. When the CDR3 is completed using the reference TRBV9 and TRBJ1-1 genes on either side, the full variable domain is DSGVTQTPKHLITATGQRVTLRCSPRSGDLSVYWYQQSLDQGLQFLIQYYNGEERAKGNILERFSAQQFPDLHSELNLSSLELGDSALYFCASSGEGRYTEAFFGQGTRLTVV.